Listed here is a single T cell receptor (beta chain). CDR1 and CDR2 from the germline V gene are SSHAT and FNYEAQ (reference sequence). This CDR3 spans 14 amino acids. V dropped 5 bases and J dropped 0; count of bases not matched to a gene: 3. This record belongs to a study of blood T cell repertoires in COVID-19. Study background: Spain, Italy and the United States supplied samples that represented acute and convalescent COVID-19. T cells, B-cell-depleted T cells, or PBMCs supplied cDNA or gDNA.

Per the original data handling: From reference gene primer amplification, estimates of nucleated cell counts were derived. The repertoire was sequenced with immunoSEQ multiplex PCR; TCRdb's copy has only in-frame clones and lacks some. Clone size and the V and J calls come from that table; the DNA yielded D and trimming. The sample has roughly 200,000 clones, around nine tenths seen once. The TCR sequence derives from a man aged 55-75 years with acute or convalescent COVID-19. The gene calls are TRBV7-7 and TRBJ2-5; the match to TRBD2 covers 7 bases. Sequencing input: peripheral blood. The CDR3 sequence is CASSRGTNQETQYF. CDR3 nucleotides: TGTGCCAGCAGCCGAGGGACTAACCAAGAGACCCAGTACTTC.